A selection of T cell receptor beta chains follows, all from one sample in a study of CD8 T cells in ankylosing spondylitis. TCRdb reprocessed the 5' RACE reads with MiXCR, giving one entry per CDR3 protein. Altogether around 120,000 distinct CDR3 sequences are present, around 15% being singletons, with the ten largest covering 2.5% to 3%. Material for sequencing was blood, either unsorted or a sorted T cell fraction (not recorded which). These receptors were obtained from a female donor with ankylosing spondylitis or in good health (not recorded which). CDR3s include the opening cysteine and the closing phenylalanine or tryptophan. The D gene is left open where the match is weak. Clone size is given for some rows only: seen once, a few or many times, or a class if the clone is expanded.

J gene	V gene	D gene	clone size	CDR3 DNA	CDR3 protein
TRBJ2-2	TRBV7-2	TRBD2	few	TGTGCCAGCAGCCCAAAGCGGGGGGGCCCCACCGGGGAGCTGTTTTTT	CASSPKRGGPTGELFF
TRBJ1-5	TRBV20-1	-	many	TGCAGTGCTAGAGAAGGGGCGGGTGAGAATCAGCCCCAGCATTTT	CSAREGAGENQPQHF
TRBJ2-7	TRBV20-1	TRBD2	-	TGCAGTGCTCAGACTCTAGCGGAGGAGAACTACGAGCAGTACTTC	CSAQTLAEENYEQYF
TRBJ1-4	TRBV30	TRBD1	few	TGTGCCTGGAGTACAGGGGGGAATGAAAAACTGTTTTTT	CAWSTGGNEKLFF
TRBJ2-6	TRBV10-3	TRBD1	few	TGTGCCATCAGTGAGGGCTTAGGACAGGGGGCTGGGGCCAACGTCCTGACTTTC	CAISEGLGQGAGANVLTF
TRBJ2-1	TRBV20-1	-	few	TGCAGTGCTACCACCCAGGGGAGCTCCTACAATGAGCAGTTCTTC	CSATTQGSSYNEQFF
TRBJ1-1	TRBV5-1	-	many	TGCGCCAGCAGCGGGGAACAGGTCTGGGTTTCCACTGAAGCTTTCTTT	CASSGEQVWVSTEAFF
TRBJ2-1	TRBV18	TRBD1	many	TGTGCCAGCTCACCAAGACAGGGCGATGAGCAGTTCTTC	CASSPRQGDEQFF
TRBJ1-6	TRBV6-1	TRBD1	few	TGTGCCAGCAGCCCCGGGACAGGGAGTTTGAATTCACCCCTCCACTTT	CASSPGTGSLNSPLHF
TRBJ1-4	TRBV18	-	-	TGTGCCAGCTCACCCAATTGGGGGCCTAATGAAAAACTGTTTTTT	CASSPNWGPNEKLFF
TRBJ2-3	TRBV5-1	-	-	TGCGCCAGCAGCTTGGATCCCTACACAGATACGCAGTATTTT	CASSLDPYTDTQYF
TRBJ1-2	TRBV11-2	-	-	TGTGCCAGCAGCTCACCCCAGGCCTATGGCTACACCTTC	CASSSPQAYGYTF
TRBJ2-7	TRBV7-2	TRBD2	-	TGTGCCAGCAGCAAAAGCGGGAGGGCCAACGACGAGCAGTACTTC	CASSKSGRANDEQYF
TRBJ1-1	TRBV10-2	-	few	TGCGCCAGCAGGGACTTAAACACTGAAGCTTTCTTT	CASRDLNTEAFF
TRBJ2-3	TRBV9	-	many	TGTGCCAGCAGCGTAGAGCAGGGTTCGATTAATACAGATACGCAGTATTTT	CASSVEQGSINTDTQYF
TRBJ2-3	TRBV12-3/TRBV12-4	-	-	TGTGCCAGCAGTTTAGTCGGACTGGATACGCAGTATTTT	CASSLVGLDTQYF
TRBJ2-1	TRBV5-1	TRBD1	-	TGCGCCAGCAGCTTGGGGTGGACAGGGAAGGGCAATGAGCAGTTCTTC	CASSLGWTGKGNEQFF
TRBJ2-2	TRBV9	TRBD2	few	TGTGCCAGCAGCGCCACAGCGGGAGTGACCGGGGAGCTGTTTTTT	CASSATAGVTGELFF
TRBJ2-2	TRBV19	TRBD2	-	TGTGCCAGTAGGACTAGCGGGAACGTCGGGGAGCTGTTTTTT	CASRTSGNVGELFF
TRBJ1-1	TRBV6-5	TRBD1	many	TGTGCCAGCAGTTACCCCGGACAGGGGAACACTGAAGCTTTCTTT	CASSYPGQGNTEAFF
TRBJ1-2	TRBV7-9	TRBD1	-	TGTGCCAGCAGCCAGAGACAGGGCGGGGGCTATGGCTACACCTTC	CASSQRQGGGYGYTF
TRBJ2-1	TRBV7-2	-	many	TGTGCCAGCAGCTTAGGGCTATCAGACTCCTACAATGAGCAGTTCTTC	CASSLGLSDSYNEQFF
TRBJ2-1	TRBV5-1	TRBD2	many	TGCGCCAGCAGCTTGGACGAGACTAGCGGAACCTTCTACAATGAGCAGTTCTTC	CASSLDETSGTFYNEQFF